This T cell receptor (beta chain) comes out of a study of technical replicates of blood from several donors. CDR1 SNHLY and CDR2 FYNNEI come from the germline V gene. The CDR3 is 15 residues long. V gave up 5 bases and J gave up 2 bases, with 14 bases separating them. Some clones are missing from TCRdb's copy, which holds only in-frame ones; the method was immunoSEQ multiplex PCR. The sample includes some 70,000 clones, approximately 97% of them seen just once. What was sequenced was T cells isolated from PBMCs. The source is a human donor in good health. The chain recombines TRBV2 with TRBJ2-3, with D tentatively TRBD2 (7 bases). The CDR3 here is CASSKGGGYTDTQYF. CDR3 DNA sequence: TGTGCCAGCAGTAAAGGGGGGGGTTACACAGATACGCAGTATTTT.